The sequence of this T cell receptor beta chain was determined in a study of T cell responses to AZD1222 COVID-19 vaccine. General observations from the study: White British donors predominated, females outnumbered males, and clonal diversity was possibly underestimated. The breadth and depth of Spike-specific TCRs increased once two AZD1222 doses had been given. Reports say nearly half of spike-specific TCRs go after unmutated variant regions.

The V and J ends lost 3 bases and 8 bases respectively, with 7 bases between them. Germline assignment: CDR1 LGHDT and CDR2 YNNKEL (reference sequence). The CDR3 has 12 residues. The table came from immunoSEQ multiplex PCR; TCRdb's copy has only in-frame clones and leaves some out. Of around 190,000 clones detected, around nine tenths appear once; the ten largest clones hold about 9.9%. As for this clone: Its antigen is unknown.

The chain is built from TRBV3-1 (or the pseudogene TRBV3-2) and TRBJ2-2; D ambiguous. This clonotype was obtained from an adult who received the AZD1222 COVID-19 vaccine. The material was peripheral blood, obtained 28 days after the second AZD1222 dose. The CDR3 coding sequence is TGTGCCAGCAGCCATCCGCAGGGGGAGCTGTTTTTT. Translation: CASSHPQGELFF.